This TCR beta chain was retrieved from a study of cytomegalovirus exposure and HLA in healthy donors. Overall study findings and caveats: Testing in vitro showed a few CMV-associated chains specific for CMV antigens. Cytomegalovirus status was reportedly diagnosed by the classifier with high sensitivity and specificity. The study flagged 150 to 200 TCR beta chains as cytomegalovirus-associated.

This clone was seen just once. Its target is unknown. The donors were members of the 120-subject validation cohort (separate from the approximately 670-subject first cohort). Between the trimmed V and J ends, which lost 1 base and 4 bases, there was a span of 13 bases. The CDR3 length is 15 residues. From germline, CDR1 is MGHRA and CDR2 YSYEKL. Some clones are missing from TCRdb's copy, which holds only in-frame ones; the method was immunoSEQ multiplex PCR. The sample has tens of thousands of clones, roughly 96% seen once; the top ten hold under 0.9%. The sample taken for sequencing was PBMCs. The chain is built from TRBV4-1 and TRBJ2-5; tentatively, D is TRBD1 (6 bases). The origin of this receptor is a woman under 30 in good health and CMV-seronegative. The CDR3 here is CASSQVPQGLETQYF. The CDR3, as DNA: TGCGCCAGCAGCCAAGTACCACAGGGTTTAGAGACCCAGTACTTC.